The T cell receptor beta chain described here comes from a study of blood T cell repertoires in COVID-19 (dated by TCRdb to about 2020). Regarding the research as a whole: Samples from collaborators originated in the United States, Italy and Spain and spanned both the acute and convalescent phases of COVID-19. The material from the prospective study consisted of cDNA or gDNA derived from T cells, B-cell-depleted T cells, or PBMCs. Subjects who had been exposed to COVID-19, were actively infected with it, or had recovered from it provided the deeply sampled blood TCRbeta repertoires that made up the dataset. The repertoires were released in a freely available public database meant as a resource for research on the immune response to SARS-CoV-2. Samples came from the ongoing ImmuneRACE study (first 160 participants) plus 1,254 subjects from 6 global collaborators. The sample metadata nearly always contained a de-identified subject ID, COVID-19 status, age in years and sex. Where HLA class I and class II types were available, the types were taken from metadata supplied by the sample provider, not from assay-based typing. Summary of the overall study and its limitations: The quantity of clinical and demographic metadata differed by source and by participant and was supplied without curation.

A few counts support this clone. Its antigen specificity is not known. No base qualities exist here, and no much larger clone lies one base off it. Whole blood was collected in K2EDTA tubes by collaborating institutions according to the institutions' own protocols. For TCRbeta analysis, collaborator samples were shipped as frozen whole blood, as isolated PBMCs, or as DNA extracted from either sample type. TCRbeta CDR3 regions were amplified from genomic DNA by means of the immunoSEQ Assay, a bias-controlled multiplex PCR. On the authors' methods: The number of nucleated cells in each sample was estimated by amplification of reference gene primers within the assay. To quantify the absolute abundance of each unique TCRbeta CDR3 rearrangement, sequence reads were collapsed and filtered. For each sample, productive Simpson clonality was calculated as the square root of Simpson's diversity index across productive rearrangements. Sourced from immuneACCESS, this table was stored by TCRdb with only in-frame sequences that have V and J called. A share of the clones is absent; for the studies checked, an unresolved V gene accounts for under half, and the remainder has no known explanation. From that table come the V and J calls and clone size; the DNA was used to work out D and trimming. Recorded for this sample are 95,000 to 150,000 clones; roughly 78% of them occurred a single time. The biggest ten clones account for around 15% of the sample.

Material: peripheral blood. The receptor was isolated from a man between 60 and 75 years old with active or convalescent COVID-19.

The DNA is TGCGCCAGCAGCTTTGATTCGGGCGAGCAGTACTTC. Its protein reads: CASSFDSGEQYF. The chain uses TRBV5-1 and TRBJ2-7, with the D segment identity uncertain. The germline V gene gives CDR1 as SGHRS and CDR2 as YFSETQ. A distance of 9 bases separates the germline ends of V and J, which lose 2 bases and 6 bases respectively. The CDR3 contains 12 residues, cysteine and phenylalanine counted. Here the CDR3 DNA is all that survives: 36 bases in frame from base 1.